These T cell receptor beta chains were read from a single sample in a study of control samples from healthy donors and cancer patients. The data were produced by immunoSEQ multiplex PCR, yet TCRdb's version contains in-frame clones alone and is incomplete. This sample has around 84,000 clones; around 83% occur once, and the top ten carry about 9.9%. The source material was PBMCs. The receptors stem from a man in his 60s with head and neck cancer. Both conserved end residues are part of each CDR3. Fields, in order: CDR3 DNA, CDR3 protein, J gene, V gene, D gene, clone size. D genes are given only for firm matches. Clone size is not always given. Where it is, it says once, few, many or a class for expanded clones.

CDR3nt: TGCGCCAGCAGCCAAAGGGGGGGGGAATACTCTGGAAACACCATATATTTT
CDR3aa: CASSQRGGEYSGNTIYF
j_gene: TRBJ1-3
v_gene: TRBV4-1
d_gene: NA
abundance: once

CDR3nt: TGTGCCAGCTCACCTGGCGGACTAGCGGGTCCCTTTAACAATGAGCAGTTCTTC
CDR3aa: CASSPGGLAGPFNNEQFF
j_gene: TRBJ2-1
v_gene: TRBV18
d_gene: TRBD2
abundance: NA

CDR3nt: TGTGCCAGCAGCCTCGGGACTCAAGGTTACGAGCAGTACTTC
CDR3aa: CASSLGTQGYEQYF
j_gene: TRBJ2-7
v_gene: TRBV2
d_gene: NA
abundance: NA

CDR3nt: TGTGCCAGCTCCCTAACTAGCGGGAACTCCTACAATGAGCAGTTCTTC
CDR3aa: CASSLTSGNSYNEQFF
j_gene: TRBJ2-1
v_gene: TRBV18
d_gene: TRBD2
abundance: NA

CDR3nt: TGTGCCAGCAGCTTAGGGGCAGATACGCAGTATTTT
CDR3aa: CASSLGADTQYF
j_gene: TRBJ2-3
v_gene: TRBV7-8
d_gene: NA
abundance: NA

CDR3nt: TGTGCCTGGAAGTGGGGGGGACAGGACACAGATACGCAGTATTTT
CDR3aa: CAWKWGGQDTDTQYF
j_gene: TRBJ2-3
v_gene: TRBV30
d_gene: NA
abundance: NA

CDR3nt: TGTGCCAGCAGCTTAGAGGGGAACACTGAAGCTTTCTTT
CDR3aa: CASSLEGNTEAFF
j_gene: TRBJ1-1
v_gene: TRBV7-8
d_gene: NA
abundance: NA

CDR3nt: TGTGCCAGCAGCTTCTCAGGGGAGATTGGCACTGAAGCTTTCTTT
CDR3aa: CASSFSGEIGTEAFF
j_gene: TRBJ1-1
v_gene: TRBV11-2
d_gene: NA
abundance: NA

CDR3nt: TGTGCCAGCAGCTTACCACAGGGAGGCACTGAAGCTTTCTTT
CDR3aa: CASSLPQGGTEAFF
j_gene: TRBJ1-1
v_gene: TRBV11-2
d_gene: NA
abundance: NA

CDR3nt: TGTGCCAGCAGTTCGGACAGGCGGGATGGCTACACCTTC
CDR3aa: CASSSDRRDGYTF
j_gene: TRBJ1-2
v_gene: TRBV12-3/TRBV12-4
d_gene: TRBD1
abundance: NA

CDR3nt: TGTGCCAGCAGCTTTCGAGGGGATGGCTACACCTTC
CDR3aa: CASSFRGDGYTF
j_gene: TRBJ1-2
v_gene: TRBV7-8
d_gene: NA
abundance: once

CDR3nt: TGTGCCAGCTCACCGACCGGAGAAAACTCTGGAAACACCATATATTTT
CDR3aa: CASSPTGENSGNTIYF
j_gene: TRBJ1-3
v_gene: TRBV18
d_gene: NA
abundance: NA

CDR3nt: TGCGCCAGCAGCGCGGACAGGGAATACAATGAGCAGTTCTTC
CDR3aa: CASSADREYNEQFF
j_gene: TRBJ2-1
v_gene: TRBV5-1
d_gene: TRBD1
abundance: NA

CDR3nt: TGTGTCCCCAGGCCGCAAGCTAATTCACCCCTCCACTTT
CDR3aa: CVPRPQANSPLHF
j_gene: TRBJ1-6
v_gene: TRBV7-5
d_gene: NA
abundance: few

CDR3nt: TGTGCCAGCTCACCACCAGGTGGGGAAGGATCACCCCTCCACTTT
CDR3aa: CASSPPGGEGSPLHF
j_gene: TRBJ1-6
v_gene: TRBV18
d_gene: NA
abundance: NA

CDR3nt: TGTGCCAGTAGTATTGGTGTGCTAGCGGGAGGTGGGCAAGAGACCCAGTACTTC
CDR3aa: CASSIGVLAGGGQETQYF
j_gene: TRBJ2-5
v_gene: TRBV19
d_gene: TRBD2
abundance: NA

CDR3nt: TGTGCCAGCGGATTACAGGGTACTCACTATGGCTACACCTTC
CDR3aa: CASGLQGTHYGYTF
j_gene: TRBJ1-2
v_gene: TRBV6-6
d_gene: NA
abundance: NA

CDR3nt: TGCAGTGCTAGTGGGGGGGGGAATCAGCCCCAGCATTTT
CDR3aa: CSASGGGNQPQHF
j_gene: TRBJ1-5
v_gene: TRBV20-1
d_gene: NA
abundance: NA

CDR3nt: TGTGCCAGCAGCCTTGCCCCATTCTCTGGGGCCAACGTCCTGACTTTC
CDR3aa: CASSLAPFSGANVLTF
j_gene: TRBJ2-6
v_gene: TRBV3-1/TRBV3-2
d_gene: NA
abundance: NA

CDR3nt: TGCGCCAGCAGCCAAAGGTTTCTCGGGAGACTCAATCAGCCCCAGCATTTT
CDR3aa: CASSQRFLGRLNQPQHF
j_gene: TRBJ1-5
v_gene: TRBV4-1
d_gene: NA
abundance: NA

CDR3nt: TGTGCCACCAGCAACCCCAAGCGGGCCTCCTACAATGAGCAGTTCTTC
CDR3aa: CATSNPKRASYNEQFF
j_gene: TRBJ2-1
v_gene: TRBV15
d_gene: NA
abundance: NA

CDR3nt: TGTGCCAGCAGCTTGGTGGGCGGGGAGCTGTTTTTT
CDR3aa: CASSLVGGELFF
j_gene: TRBJ2-2
v_gene: TRBV12-3/TRBV12-4
d_gene: NA
abundance: NA